This entry lists 5 T cell receptor beta chains sequenced from one sample in a study of T-cell memory formation after mild COVID-19. Using its own MiXCR run on the 5' RACE reads, TCRdb lists one record per CDR3 protein. The sample has approximately 150,000 distinct CDR3 sequences; 15% to 20% are singletons. The source material was PBMCs or a T cell subset sorted from them (not recorded which). The receptors were gathered from an adult woman who had mild COVID-19 (a few samples of this study predate the infection). Cell type and time point are not known.

This clonotype was seen many times. The rearrangement links TRBV6-6 to TRBJ2-7; 11 bases align to TRBD2. Trimming at V came to 4 bases and at J to 0 bases, leaving 2 bases not matched to a gene. In germline, CDR1 is MNHNY, CDR2 SVGAGI (reference sequence). This CDR3 has 15 amino acids. The CDR3 coding sequence is TGTGCCAGCAGTTTCGGACTAGCGGGCTCCTACGAGCAGTACTTC. As protein: CASSFGLAGSYEQYF.

This rearrangement joins TRBV4-1 to TRBJ2-2; TRBD1 matches at 7 bases. Per germline, CDR1 MGHRA and CDR2 YSYEKL. V shed 4 bases, J shed 4 bases, and the junction held 6 bases outside the gene matches. The CDR3 contains 15 residues. The CDR3 nucleotides are TGCGCCAGCAGCCCCCGGGACAGCCTCACCGGGGAGCTGTTTTTT. Its translation is CASSPRDSLTGELFF.

The chain carries TRBV7-2 and TRBJ2-3, with 9 bases fitting TRBD2. The germline V gene encodes CDR1 SGHTA and CDR2 FQGNSA. Germline trimming cut 6 bases from V and 4 bases from J; bases unmatched to any gene: 5. The CDR3 totals 14 residues. The CDR3 DNA is TGTGCCAGCAGGGTTAGCGGGGGCGCAGATACGCAGTATTTT. This gives the protein CASRVSGGADTQYF.

The V gene is TRBV12-3 or TRBV12-4, the J gene TRBJ2-1, with D perhaps matching TRBD2 (6 bases). Trimming took 4 bases from V and 6 from J, leaving 16 bases between them. This CDR3 region has 15 residues. The CDR3 sequence is CASSSGTPETNEQFF. Here the CDR3 DNA reads TGTGCCAGCAGTTCAGGGACTCCAGAAACCAATGAGCAGTTCTTC.

V and J are TRBV12-3 or TRBV12-4 and TRBJ2-1; tentative D call: TRBD2 (5 bases). With 8 bases removed from V and 9 bases from J, the gap between germline ends came to 17 bases. The CDR3 loop spans 13 amino acids. The CDR3 here is CASRSGESLEQFF. The CDR3 DNA reads TGTGCCAGCCGATCCGGGGAATCCCTTGAGCAGTTCTTC.